The entry below gives a single T cell receptor beta chain sequence along with its context. This entry is derived from a study of cytotoxic CD8 clonotypes in ibrutinib-treated CLL. This table comes from immunoSEQ multiplex PCR, and its TCRdb copy is limited to in-frame clones, with some not included. The sample includes 65,000 to 85,000 clones, 90% of them seen just once. The V and J ends lost 0 bases and 8 bases respectively, with 10 bases between them. CDR3 length equals 12 residues. CDR1 SQVTM and CDR2 ANQGSEA come from the germline V gene. This chain connects TRBV29-1 to TRBJ1-1, with no clear D. This receptor was obtained from a human donor with chronic lymphocytic leukemia. The specimen comprised PBMCs, sampled after 12 months of ibrutinib treatment. The CDR3 DNA reads as TGCAGCGTTGAAGATCAGGCCTGGGAAGCTTTCTTT. It encodes CSVEDQAWEAFF.